One sample yielded the 32 T cell receptor beta chains listed below, sequenced in a study of cytomegalovirus exposure and HLA in healthy donors. The study ran its PCR with 60 Vbeta and 13 Jbeta primers. Clones were read by immunoSEQ multiplex PCR, and TCRdb kept only the in-frame ones, dropping some. The repertoire consists of roughly 120,000 clones, with around two thirds occurring once and the leading ten covering nearly 9.5%. Source material: PBMCs. The source is a woman aged 40 to 50 in good health and CMV-seropositive.

CDR3 in amino acids: CASSPWTGSYEQYF. The CDR3 DNA reads as TGTGCCAGCAGCCCCTGGACAGGCTCCTACGAGCAGTACTTC. V gene TRBV27 combines with J gene TRBJ2-7, with TRBD1 identical over 7 bases. CDR3 size: 14 residues. V was pared by 6 bases and J by 0 bases, with 5 bases of the junction left unmatched. CDR1 is MNHEY and CDR2 is SMNVEV in the germline V gene (reference sequence).

The chain joins TRBV7-9 to TRBJ2-4; 14 bases are shared with TRBD2. Germline lookup yields CDR1 SEHNR and CDR2 FQNEAQ (reference sequence). This CDR3 is built from 17 residues. The trim removed 5 bases at V and 3 bases at J, leaving 6 bases unmatched. Here the CDR3 reads CASSPGLAGALKNIQYF. The CDR3 DNA follows: TGTGCCAGCAGCCCGGGACTAGCGGGAGCACTCAAAAACATTCAGTACTTC.

The chain recombines TRBV7-8 with TRBJ1-3; possibly TRBD1 for D (6 bases). Germline V gene data show CDR1 as SGHVS and CDR2 as FQNEAQ. This CDR3 has 17 amino acids. V was pared by 7 bases and J by 4 bases, with 23 bases between. CDR3 sequence (DNA): TGTGCCAGCACCTACTCGCCCCAGGGGCAGGGAGGAAACACCATATATTTT. Translating it yields CASTYSPQGQGGNTIYF.

J is TRBJ1-1 and V is TRBV4-3, with TRBD1 as a possible D gene (6 bases). The CDR3 totals 18 residues. CDR1 and CDR2 (germline): LGHNA, YSLEER. V shed 4 bases and J shed 0 bases, with 21 bases lying between them. This CDR3 is CASSPLMMGAGVNTEAFF. CDR3 in DNA: TGCGCCAGCAGCCCCCTGATGATGGGGGCGGGCGTGAACACTGAAGCTTTCTTT.

On this clone itself: Other DNA variants within this sample encode the same CDR3. This chain links TRBV7-9 with TRBJ2-5; D possibly corresponds to TRBD1 (6 bases). The germline gives CDR1 SEHNR, CDR2 FQNEAQ (reference sequence). The length of the CDR3 is 15 residues. V was trimmed by 5 bases and J by 4 bases, leaving 17 bases between them. The chain's CDR3 is CASSLQTGGGETQYF. The CDR3 DNA reads TGTGCCAGCAGCCTCCAGACAGGTGGGGGAGAGACCCAGTACTTC.

V is TRBV28 and J is TRBJ2-7, with D hard to call. This CDR3 contains 13 residues. Germline CDR1 reads MDHEN; CDR2 reads SYDVKM. The V and J ends lost 7 bases and 0 bases respectively, with 10 bases between them. CDR3 loop: CASIPTGSYEQYF. For the CDR3, the DNA is TGTGCCAGCATCCCGACGGGCTCCTACGAGCAGTACTTC.

This clone appeared a single time. The rearrangement uses TRBV28 and TRBJ2-7; the D is unclear. The CDR3 has 12 amino acids. The germline V gene encodes CDR1 MDHEN and CDR2 SYDVKM. V was shortened by 3 bases and J by 6 bases, with 9 bases between the two germline ends. CDR3 sequence: CASSFFPGEQYF. The CDR3 bases are TGTGCCAGCAGTTTCTTCCCAGGCGAGCAGTACTTC.

The chain carries TRBV5-1 and TRBJ2-5; D might be TRBD2 (6 bases). V was shortened by 2 bases and J by 3 bases, with 11 bases between the two germline ends. Germline assignment: CDR1 SGHRS and CDR2 YFSETQ. This CDR3 is built from 14 residues. Here the CDR3 DNA reads TGCGCCAGCAGCTTACGGGAGTTCGAAGAGACCCAGTACTTC. It codes for CASSLREFEETQYF. Full variable domain (missing parts from reference TRBV5-1 and TRBJ2-5): KAGVTQTPRYLIKTRGQQVTLSCSPISGHRSVSWYQQTPGQGLQFLFEYFSETQRNKGNFPGRFSGRQFSNSRSEMNVSTLELGDSALYLCASSLREFEETQYFGPGTRLLVL.

Here the CDR3 DNA reads TGTGCCAGTAACAGGGGTTTGATCGCTTTCTTT. This translates into CASNRGLIAFF. The chain combines TRBV19 with TRBJ1-1; 7 positions agree with TRBD1. The CDR3 is 11 residues long. V shed 7 bases and J 11 bases; nucleotides not matched to a gene: 7. Germline CDR1 and CDR2: LNHDA and SQIVND (reference sequence).

CDR3 loop: CASRKVSGHSYNEQFF. DNA for the CDR3: TGTGCCAGCAGAAAGGTTAGCGGGCACTCCTACAATGAGCAGTTCTTC. The chain recombines TRBV28 with TRBJ2-1, with 7 bases lining up with TRBD2. V was pared by 6 bases and J by 0 bases, with 8 bases of the junction left unmatched. Per germline, CDR1 MDHEN and CDR2 SYDVKM. The CDR3 runs 16 residues.

V usage is TRBV14 and J usage is TRBJ1-2; 10 positions match TRBD1. Germline-derived CDR1 and CDR2 are SGHDN and FVKESK. There are 14 residues in the CDR3. With V trimmed by 5 bases and J by 8 bases, 8 bases remained unmatched. DNA for the CDR3: TGTGCCAGCAGCAAAGGGGACAGGGGTGGCGGCTACACCTTC. It encodes CASSKGDRGGGYTF.

The CDR3 region has the DNA TGTGCCAGCAGCTCTTTTGTCTTGGTAGCGGGGAGTACAGATACGCAGTATTTT. Protein: CASSSFVLVAGSTDTQYF. This chain connects TRBV7-2 to TRBJ2-3, with 8 bases identical to TRBD2. CDR1 and CDR2 from the germline V gene are SGHTA and FQGNSA. V trimming: 4 bases; J trimming: 3 bases; junction bases outside the gene matches: 15. CDR3 size: 18 residues.

The chain has TRBV11-1 and TRBJ1-1, with 9 nucleotides matching TRBD1. The CDR3 totals 14 residues. In germline, CDR1 is SGHAT, CDR2 FQDESV (reference sequence). The junction had 11 bases not matched to a gene; V was cut back by 5 bases and J by 10 bases. CDR3 nucleotides: TGTGCCAGCAGCGAGGGACAGGGAGTTAGTAGAGCTTTCTTT. Its protein product is CASSEGQGVSRAFF.

This sequence joins TRBV4-3 and TRBJ1-3; possible D gene TRBD1, 5 bases. Germline lookup yields CDR1 LGHNA and CDR2 YSLEER. The CDR3 has 16 amino acids. Trimming took off 0 bases at V and 4 bases at J, with 13 bases between the two ends. As DNA, the CDR3 is TGCGCCAGCAGCCAAGATAGAGGCGCAGGGGGAAACACCATATATTTT. Translated, it gives CASSQDRGAGGNTIYF.

V usage is TRBV27 and J usage is TRBJ2-7; maybe TRBD1 (5 bases). Germline CDR1 reads MNHEY; CDR2 reads SMNVEV (reference sequence). The CDR3 is made up of 15 amino acids. The ends were cut back, 1 base at V and 6 bases at J, with 16 bases in the middle. The CDR3 region is CASSLFSRVDGEQYF. CDR3 in DNA: TGTGCCAGCAGTTTATTTTCCAGGGTAGACGGCGAGCAGTACTTC.

The chain links TRBV15 to TRBJ1-1; D remains unclear. Trimming cost V 3 bases and J 7 bases, with 12 bases left between them. CDR3 size: 13 residues. CDR1 LNHNV and CDR2 YYDKDF come from the germline V gene (reference sequence). The CDR3 loop is CATSSLVAGEAFF. CDR3 in DNA: TGTGCCACCAGCAGTCTCGTCGCAGGTGAAGCTTTCTTT.

The rearrangement links TRBV2 to TRBJ1-1, with D maybe TRBD1 (6 bases). Trimming pared 1 base from V and 7 bases from J, leaving 10 bases between. From germline, CDR1 is SNHLY and CDR2 FYNNEI. CDR3 length: 13 amino acids. The DNA of the CDR3 is TGTGCCAGCAGTGAAGAAGGACAGCGTGAAGCTTTCTTT. Encoded protein: CASSEEGQREAFF.

V gene TRBV18 combines with J gene TRBJ1-2, with a tentative D call TRBD1 (6 bases). CDR3 size: 14 residues. CDR1 KGHSH and CDR2 LQKENI come from the germline V gene. V was clipped by 4 bases and J by 0 bases, with 9 bases between them. CDR3 DNA: TGTGCCAGCTCACAGGGGGAAGCTAACTATGGCTACACCTTC. It encodes CASSQGEANYGYTF.

The genes are TRBV11-1 and TRBJ2-7; no firm D call. Trimming shortened V by 2 bases and J by 1 base, and 15 bases separated the two germline ends. This CDR3 contains 16 residues. Per germline, CDR1 SGHAT and CDR2 FQDESV (reference sequence). The CDR3 DNA follows: TGTGCCAGCAGCTTAACCCCAAAAACAATTTCCTACGAGCAGTACTTC. Translated, it gives CASSLTPKTISYEQYF.

The chain links TRBV4-3 to TRBJ2-7; D perhaps matches TRBD1 (6 bases). V shed 0 bases and J shed 0 bases, with 15 bases lying between them. Germline V lookup: CDR1 LGHNA, CDR2 YSLEER. CDR3 length: 17 amino acids. For the CDR3, the DNA is TGCGCCAGCAGCCAAGACCGGGACACCAGGGGCTCCTACGAGCAGTACTTC. Protein sequence: CASSQDRDTRGSYEQYF.

The J gene is TRBJ2-3, the V gene TRBV5-4; 12 bases fit TRBD2. The length of the CDR3 is 15 residues. The trim removed 0 bases at V and 4 bases at J, leaving 0 bases unmatched. CDR1 is SGHNT and CDR2 is YYREEE in the germline V gene (reference sequence). CDR3 amino acids: CASSLGLAGADTQYF. In DNA form, the CDR3 reads TGTGCCAGCAGCTTGGGACTAGCGGGAGCAGATACGCAGTATTTT. Full variable domain (rest looked up from reference TRBV5-4 and TRBJ2-3): ETGVTQSPTHLIKTRGQQVTLRCSSQSGHNTVSWYQQALGQGPQFIFQYYREEENGRGNFPPRFSGLQFPNYSSELNVNALELDDSALYLCASSLGLAGADTQYFGPGTRLTVL.

The rearrangement links TRBV5-5 to TRBJ2-1; 10 positions match TRBD2. The CDR3 contains 18 residues. V was clipped by 4 bases and J by 2 bases; unmatched bases: 12. CDR1 is SGHKS and CDR2 is YYEKEE in the germline V gene (reference sequence). DNA of the CDR3: TGTGCCAGCAGCCTAGCGGGAGAGGGGGGTAGGGCCTACAATGAGCAGTTCTTC. It is translated as CASSLAGEGGRAYNEQFF.

This clone came up a few times. V gene TRBV9 combines with J gene TRBJ2-2; 7 nucleotides match TRBD1. The CDR3 loop spans 14 amino acids. The J segment lost 6 bases and the V segment lost 4 bases, leaving 6 bases of the junction unmatched. Germline V lookup: CDR1 SGDLS, CDR2 YYNGEE. The CDR3 loop reads CASSTRQGAGELFF. The CDR3 DNA follows: TGTGCCAGCAGCACCCGACAGGGTGCCGGGGAGCTGTTTTTT.

A few counts support this clone. The DNA for the CDR3 is TGTGCCAGCAGCTTAGGGGGACAGGGGCGTTACGAGCAGTACTTC. This gives the protein CASSLGGQGRYEQYF. This chain joins TRBV5-4 and TRBJ2-7; 10 nucleotides match TRBD1. The V gene's germline CDR1 is SGHNT and CDR2 YYREEE (reference sequence). The CDR3 has 15 residues. Trimming cost V 2 bases and J 4 bases; bases outside gene matches: 6. Full variable domain (remainder filled in from reference TRBV5-4 and TRBJ2-7): ETGVTQSPTHLIKTRGQQVTLRCSSQSGHNTVSWYQQALGQGPQFIFQYYREEENGRGNFPPRFSGLQFPNYSSELNVNALELDDSALYLCASSLGGQGRYEQYFGPGTRLTVT.

Points on this clone: One end of the junction is discordant with germline, which a read error may explain. The chain is built from TRBV7-9 and TRBJ2-2; D not resolved. Germline CDR1 reads SEHNR; CDR2 reads FQNEAQ (reference sequence). The CDR3 is made up of 13 amino acids. CDR3 in amino acids: CASSVAEPGELFF. Written as DNA, the CDR3 is TGTGCCAGCAGCGTAGCAGAGCCCGGGGAGCTGTTTTTT.

In this sample, this clone turned up a few times. The chain employs TRBV29-1 and TRBJ1-2, with TRBD1 as a possible D gene (6 bases). Trimming stripped 5 bases from V and 6 bases from J, with 22 bases between. The CDR3 length is 15 residues. The germline gives CDR1 SQVTM, CDR2 ANQGSEA. The CDR3 spells CSVYPPDRQRNGYTF. In DNA, the CDR3 is TGCAGCGTTTATCCCCCTGACAGGCAGCGCAATGGCTACACCTTC. Filled out from reference TRBV29-1 and TRBJ1-2, the complete variable domain reads SAVISQKPSRDICQRGTSLTIQCQVDSQVTMMFWYRQQPGQSLTLIATANQGSEATYESGFVIDKFPISRPNLTFSTLTVSNMSPEDSSIYLCSVYPPDRQRNGYTFGSGTRLTVV.

J is TRBJ2-3 and V is TRBV4-2, with 10 positions matching TRBD2. The CDR3 covers 16 residues. Germline lookup yields CDR1 LGHNA and CDR2 YNFKEQ. The V gene end was trimmed by 4 bases and the J gene end by 1 base; junction bases not matched to a gene: 5. The CDR3 DNA sequence: TGTGCCAGCAGCCGCCGAGCGGGAGGGGGCACAGATACGCAGTATTTT. Amino acid sequence: CASSRRAGGGTDTQYF.

A single count supports this clone. The genes are TRBV5-8 and TRBJ2-2; 8 bases match TRBD1. The CDR3 covers 14 residues. Germline V gene sequence: CDR1 SGHTS, CDR2 YDEGEE. Trimming removed 4 bases from V and 3 bases from J; junction bases left unmatched: 2. CDR3 sequence (DNA): TGTGCCAGCAGCCTGGACAGGGACACCGGGGAGCTGTTTTTT. It codes for CASSLDRDTGELFF.

The rearrangement links TRBV4-3 to TRBJ2-7; D might be TRBD2 (5 bases). Per germline, CDR1 LGHNA and CDR2 YSLEER. CDR3 length equals 17 residues. Trimming pared 0 bases from V and 4 bases from J, leaving 19 bases between. CDR3 nucleotide sequence: TGCGCCAGCAGCCAAGATCTGGCTAGCCTCTTAAATTACGAGCAGTACTTC. Translation gives CASSQDLASLLNYEQYF.

The chain links TRBV4-1 to TRBJ1-1; possible D gene TRBD1, 6 bases. From germline, CDR1 is MGHRA and CDR2 YSYEKL. V lost 0 bases and J lost 7, with 15 bases in between. The CDR3 covers 15 residues. The CDR3 loop reads CASSQDFRTALEAFF. As DNA, the CDR3 is TGCGCCAGCAGCCAAGATTTCCGGACAGCACTTGAAGCTTTCTTT.

The chain uses TRBV5-5 and TRBJ2-7; D is unresolved. CDR3 length: 15 amino acids. The V end lost 2 bases, the J end lost 5 bases, and 17 bases lay between the germline ends. Germline V gene data show CDR1 as SGHKS and CDR2 as YYEKEE (reference sequence). This CDR3 is CASSLDPRWINEQYF. As DNA, the CDR3 is TGTGCCAGCAGCTTAGACCCCAGGTGGATCAACGAGCAGTACTTC.

The V call is TRBV9, the J call TRBJ1-3; a possible D gene is TRBD1 (5 bases). Germline CDR1 is SGDLS and CDR2 is YYNGEE. Trimming pared 0 bases from V and 0 bases from J, leaving 10 bases between. The CDR3 totals 16 residues. The CDR3 is CASSVGRGGSGNTIYF. In DNA, the CDR3 is TGTGCCAGCAGCGTAGGACGGGGGGGCTCTGGAAACACCATATATTTT.